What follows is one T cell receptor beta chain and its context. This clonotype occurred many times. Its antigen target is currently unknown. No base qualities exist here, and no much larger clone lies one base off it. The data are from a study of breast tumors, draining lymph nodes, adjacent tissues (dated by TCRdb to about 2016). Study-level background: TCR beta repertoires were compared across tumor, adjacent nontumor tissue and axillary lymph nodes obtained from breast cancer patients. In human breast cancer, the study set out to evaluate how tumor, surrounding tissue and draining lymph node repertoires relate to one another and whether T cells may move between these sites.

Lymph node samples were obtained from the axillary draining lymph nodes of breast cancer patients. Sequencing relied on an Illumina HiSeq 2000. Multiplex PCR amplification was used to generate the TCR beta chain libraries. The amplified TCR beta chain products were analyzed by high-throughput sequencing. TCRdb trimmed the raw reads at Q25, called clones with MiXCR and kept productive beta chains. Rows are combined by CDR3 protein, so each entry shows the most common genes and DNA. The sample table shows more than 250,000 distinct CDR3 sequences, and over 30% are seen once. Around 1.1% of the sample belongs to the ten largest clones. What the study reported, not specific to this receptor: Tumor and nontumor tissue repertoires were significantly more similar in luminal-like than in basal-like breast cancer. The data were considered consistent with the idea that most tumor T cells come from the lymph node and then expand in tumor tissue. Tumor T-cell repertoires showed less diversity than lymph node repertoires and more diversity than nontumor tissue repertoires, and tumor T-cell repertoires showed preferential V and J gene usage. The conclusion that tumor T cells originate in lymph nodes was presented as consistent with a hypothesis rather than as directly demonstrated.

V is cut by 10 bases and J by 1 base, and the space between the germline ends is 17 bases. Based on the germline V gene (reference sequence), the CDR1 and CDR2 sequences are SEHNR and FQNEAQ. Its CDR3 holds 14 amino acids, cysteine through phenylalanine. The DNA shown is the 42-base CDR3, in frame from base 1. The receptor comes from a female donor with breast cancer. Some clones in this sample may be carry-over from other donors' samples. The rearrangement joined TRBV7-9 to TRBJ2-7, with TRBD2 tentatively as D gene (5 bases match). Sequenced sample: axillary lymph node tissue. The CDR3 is CATSSTGRSYEQYF. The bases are TGTGCCACCTCCTCGACGGGAAGATCCTACGAGCAGTACTTC.